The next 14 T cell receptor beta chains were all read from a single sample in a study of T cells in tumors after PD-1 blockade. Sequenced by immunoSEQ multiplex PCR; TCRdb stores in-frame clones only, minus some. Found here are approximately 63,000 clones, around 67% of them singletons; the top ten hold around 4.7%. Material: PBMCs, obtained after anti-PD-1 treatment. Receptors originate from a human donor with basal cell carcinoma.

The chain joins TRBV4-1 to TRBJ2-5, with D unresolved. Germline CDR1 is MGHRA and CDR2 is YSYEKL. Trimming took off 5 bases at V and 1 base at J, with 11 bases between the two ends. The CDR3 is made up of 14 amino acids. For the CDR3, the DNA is TGCGCCAGCAGCGGGCATTTTATCCAAGAGACCCAGTACTTC. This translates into CASSGHFIQETQYF.

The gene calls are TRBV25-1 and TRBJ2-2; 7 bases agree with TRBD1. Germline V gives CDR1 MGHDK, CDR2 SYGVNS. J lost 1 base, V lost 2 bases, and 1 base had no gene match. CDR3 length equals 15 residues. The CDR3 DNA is TGTGCCAGCAGTGAAGGACAGGTGAACACCGGGGAGCTGTTTTTT. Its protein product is CASSEGQVNTGELFF. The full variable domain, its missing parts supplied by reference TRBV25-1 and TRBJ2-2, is EADIYQTPRYLVIGTGKKITLECSQTMGHDKMYWYQQDPGMELHLIHYSYGVNSTEKGDLSSESTVSRIRTEHFPLTLESARPSHTSQYLCASSEGQVNTGELFFGEGSRLTVL.

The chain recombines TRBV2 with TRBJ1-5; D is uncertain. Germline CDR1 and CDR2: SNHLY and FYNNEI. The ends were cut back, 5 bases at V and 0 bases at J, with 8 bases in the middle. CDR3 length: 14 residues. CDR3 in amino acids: CASSKDGSNQPQHF. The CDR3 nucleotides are TGTGCCAGCAGTAAGGACGGTAGCAATCAGCCCCAGCATTTT.

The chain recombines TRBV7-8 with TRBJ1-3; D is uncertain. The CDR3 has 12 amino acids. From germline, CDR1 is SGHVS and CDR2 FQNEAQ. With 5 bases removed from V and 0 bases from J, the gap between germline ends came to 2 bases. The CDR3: CASSDSGNTIYF. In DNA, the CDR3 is TGTGCCAGCAGCGACTCTGGAAACACCATATATTTT. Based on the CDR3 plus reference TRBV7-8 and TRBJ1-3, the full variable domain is GAGVSQSPRYKVAKRGQDVALRCDPISGHVSLFWYQQALGQGPEFLTYFQNEAQLDKSGLPSDRFFAERPEGSVSTLKIQRTQQEDSAVYLCASSDSGNTIYFGEGSWLTVV.

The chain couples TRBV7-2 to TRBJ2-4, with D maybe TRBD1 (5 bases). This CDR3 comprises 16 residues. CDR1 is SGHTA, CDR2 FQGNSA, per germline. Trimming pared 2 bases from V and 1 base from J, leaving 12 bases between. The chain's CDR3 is CASSLSPGLAKNIQYF. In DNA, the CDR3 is TGTGCCAGCAGCTTATCCCCAGGGTTGGCCAAAAACATTCAGTACTTC.

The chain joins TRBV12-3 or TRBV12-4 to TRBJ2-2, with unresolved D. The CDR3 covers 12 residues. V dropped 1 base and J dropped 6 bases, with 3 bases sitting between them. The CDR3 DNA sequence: TGTGCCAGCAGTTTAGAGTCCGGGGAGCTGTTTTTT. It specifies CASSLESGELFF.

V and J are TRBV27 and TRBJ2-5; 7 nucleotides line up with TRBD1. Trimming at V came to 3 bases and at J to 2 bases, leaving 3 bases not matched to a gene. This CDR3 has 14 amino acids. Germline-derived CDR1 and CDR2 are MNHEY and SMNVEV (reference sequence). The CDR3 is CASSFRDSQETQYF. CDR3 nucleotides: TGTGCCAGCAGTTTCCGGGACAGTCAAGAGACCCAGTACTTC.

The CDR3 spells CASSTSGGAVDTQYF. The CDR3 nucleotides read TGTGCCAGTAGTACCTCCGGGGGGGCCGTCGATACGCAGTATTTT. The chain has TRBV19 and TRBJ2-3, with 8 bases lining up with TRBD2. The germline V gene encodes CDR1 LNHDA and CDR2 SQIVND (reference sequence). The CDR3 loop spans 15 amino acids. With 4 bases clipped from V and 6 bases from J, the junction kept 9 bases outside the gene matches.

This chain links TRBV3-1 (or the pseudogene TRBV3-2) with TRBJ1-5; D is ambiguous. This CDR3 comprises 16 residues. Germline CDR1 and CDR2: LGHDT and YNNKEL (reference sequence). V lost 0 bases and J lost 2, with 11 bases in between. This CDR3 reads CASSQEGGIGNQPQHF. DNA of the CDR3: TGTGCCAGCAGCCAAGAAGGTGGGATTGGCAATCAGCCCCAGCATTTT.

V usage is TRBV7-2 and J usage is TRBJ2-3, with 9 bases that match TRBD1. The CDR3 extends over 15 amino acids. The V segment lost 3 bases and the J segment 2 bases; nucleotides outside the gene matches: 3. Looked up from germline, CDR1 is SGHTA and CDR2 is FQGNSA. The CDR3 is CASSFGTGNTDTQYF. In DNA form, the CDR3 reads TGTGCCAGCAGCTTCGGGACAGGGAACACAGATACGCAGTATTTT.

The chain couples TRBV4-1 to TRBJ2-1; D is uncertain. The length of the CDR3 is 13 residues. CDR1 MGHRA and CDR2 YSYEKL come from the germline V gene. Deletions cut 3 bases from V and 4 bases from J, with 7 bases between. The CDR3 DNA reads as TGCGCCAGCAGCCAGGCCAGTTACAATGAGCAGTTCTTC. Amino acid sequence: CASSQASYNEQFF.

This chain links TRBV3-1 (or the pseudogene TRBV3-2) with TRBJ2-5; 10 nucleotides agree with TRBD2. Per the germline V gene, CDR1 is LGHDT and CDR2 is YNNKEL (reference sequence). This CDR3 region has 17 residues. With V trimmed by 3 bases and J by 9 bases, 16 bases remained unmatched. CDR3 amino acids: CASSQGQYSGGVGAQYF. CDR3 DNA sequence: TGTGCCAGCAGCCAGGGGCAATACAGCGGGGGGGTTGGCGCCCAGTACTTC.

In DNA, the CDR3 is TGCGCCAGCAGCGGTGGATGGGGTCCCCAAGAGACCCAGTACTTC. This codes for CASSGGWGPQETQYF. The chain uses TRBV5-1 and TRBJ2-5; D remains ambiguous. Germline loops: CDR1 SGHRS, CDR2 YFSETQ. The CDR3 is made up of 15 amino acids. The V end was cut by 4 bases, the J end by 1 base, with 14 bases between.

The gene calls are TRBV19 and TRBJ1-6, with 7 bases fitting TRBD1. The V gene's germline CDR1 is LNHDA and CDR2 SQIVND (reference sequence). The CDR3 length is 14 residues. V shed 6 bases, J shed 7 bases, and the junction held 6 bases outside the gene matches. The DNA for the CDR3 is TGTGCCAGTAGGGGACAGCTGAGAAATTCACCCCTCCACTTT. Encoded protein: CASRGQLRNSPLHF.